This TCR beta chain was retrieved from a study of blood T cell repertoires in COVID-19. Across the whole study: Sites across the United States, Italy and Spain contributed samples from acute and convalescent COVID-19.

Source study methods: The assay estimated nucleated cells by amplifying reference gene primers. The data were produced by immunoSEQ multiplex PCR, yet TCRdb's version contains in-frame clones alone and is incomplete. The DNA gave D and trimming, while V, J and clone size come from that table. The sample includes fewer than 300,000 clones, more than 65% seen only once; the top ten take around 3.2%. Losses at the gene ends were 0 bases for V and 8 bases for J; bases not matched to a gene: 11. The CDR3 length is 16 residues. Germline assignment: CDR1 SGHDT and CDR2 YYEEEE. Material: peripheral blood. The clonotype originates from a woman younger than 35 with acute or convalescent COVID-19. The chain employs TRBV5-6 and TRBJ1-2; 9 bases align to TRBD1. CDR3 in DNA: TGTGCCAGCAGCTTGGGGGGGACAGGGCAGTCCGGCGGCTACACCTTC. Protein: CASSLGGTGQSGGYTF.